Below are 32 T cell receptor beta chains sequenced from a single sample in a study of T cells after posttransplantation cyclophosphamide. Only in-frame clones appear in the TCRdb table, and some are missing; sequencing was by immunoSEQ multiplex PCR. The data show thousands of clones, with over 95% seen just once and about 0.25% held by the top ten. What was sequenced was naive CD8+ T cells sorted from PBMCs. The receptors here all came from a man in his fifties in good health, CMV-negative, and a related stem cell transplant donor.

The chain has TRBV9 and TRBJ1-5; TRBD1 matches 8 bases. Losses at the gene ends were 3 bases for V and 5 bases for J; bases not matched to a gene: 10. This CDR3 comprises 16 residues. Germline lookup yields CDR1 SGDLS and CDR2 YYNGEE. The CDR3 protein is CASSAGILQGDQPQHF. In DNA form, the CDR3 reads TGTGCCAGCAGCGCCGGGATACTACAGGGGGATCAGCCCCAGCATTTT.

The chain joins TRBV12-5 to TRBJ1-5, with TRBD1 matching 8 bases. The CDR3 length is 14 residues. V was pared by 5 bases and J by 1 base, with 1 base of the junction left unmatched. The germline V gene has CDR1 LGHNT and CDR2 FRNRAP. The DNA for the CDR3 is TGTGCTAGTGGTCCAGGGGGCAGCAATCAGCCCCAGCATTTT. It yields the protein CASGPGGSNQPQHF.

The chain carries TRBV27 and TRBJ2-1; 10 positions agree with TRBD1. Germline lookup yields CDR1 MNHEY and CDR2 SMNVEV (reference sequence). The CDR3 consists of 15 residues. Losses at the gene ends were 2 bases for V and 7 bases for J; bases not matched to a gene: 5. The CDR3 nucleotides read TGTGCCAGCAGTTTAGGGACAGGGGTAGGGAATGAGCAGTTCTTC. The encoded protein is CASSLGTGVGNEQFF.

The rearrangement uses TRBV5-5 and TRBJ2-7; D is possibly TRBD2 (6 bases). The CDR3 covers 15 residues. The germline gives CDR1 SGHKS, CDR2 YYEKEE (reference sequence). V lost 4 bases to trimming and J lost 0 bases, with 14 bases between them. The CDR3 is CASSVARDFSYEQYF. CDR3 in DNA: TGTGCCAGCAGCGTAGCAAGGGACTTCTCCTACGAGCAGTACTTC.

V and J are TRBV5-6 and TRBJ2-7, with 10 bases matching TRBD2. The V gene end was trimmed by 1 base and the J gene end by 4 bases; junction bases not matched to a gene: 5. CDR1 and CDR2 from the germline V gene are SGHDT and YYEEEE. The CDR3 runs 15 residues. The CDR3, as DNA: TGTGCCAGCAGCTTGAGGCTAGCGGGAGTTTACGAGCAGTACTTC. Its protein is CASSLRLAGVYEQYF.

The chain couples TRBV27 to TRBJ1-2, with a weak D call TRBD1 (6 bases). Trimming cost V 4 bases and J 0 bases, with 12 bases left between them. Germline-derived CDR1 and CDR2 are MNHEY and SMNVEV (reference sequence). The length of the CDR3 is 15 residues. CDR3 amino acids: CASSSSTGTNYGYTF. CDR3 DNA sequence: TGTGCCAGCAGTTCGTCGACAGGTACTAACTATGGCTACACCTTC.

The J gene is TRBJ2-1, the V gene TRBV2; 7 bases align to TRBD2. This CDR3 has 19 residues. V trimming: 8 bases; J trimming: 0 bases; junction bases outside the gene matches: 19. In germline, CDR1 is SNHLY, CDR2 FYNNEI. DNA of the CDR3: TGTGCCAGCCCCAAAAACTCCGACAATGCGGGAGTCTCCTACAATGAGCAGTTCTTC. Amino acids: CASPKNSDNAGVSYNEQFF.

CDR3 nucleotides: TGTGCCAGCAGCCTACACCTAGGGAGGGACACCGGGGAGCTGTTTTTT. Its translation is CASSLHLGRDTGELFF. The rearrangement uses TRBV7-3 and TRBJ2-2; 7 bases fit TRBD2. The germline V gene has CDR1 SGHTA and CDR2 FQGTGA. This CDR3 comprises 16 residues. V shed 5 bases, J shed 3 bases, and the junction held 9 bases outside the gene matches.

V gene TRBV19 combines with J gene TRBJ2-1; 15 bases are a match to TRBD2. Germline CDR1 reads LNHDA; CDR2 reads SQIVND (reference sequence). CDR3 length: 19 residues. V was pared by 4 bases and J by 7 bases, with 14 bases of the junction left unmatched. The CDR3 here is CASSSGLAGGPRGGNEQFF. CDR3 DNA sequence: TGTGCCAGTAGTAGCGGACTAGCGGGAGGGCCGAGGGGTGGGAATGAGCAGTTCTTC.

This chain uses TRBV9 with TRBJ2-1; 11 nucleotides line up with TRBD2. CDR3 length equals 15 residues. The V gene end was trimmed by 4 bases and the J gene end by 8 bases; junction bases not matched to a gene: 8. Germline V gene lookup returns CDR1 SGDLS and CDR2 YYNGEE. Here the CDR3 reads CASSTRLAGYYEQFF. The DNA of the CDR3 is TGTGCCAGCAGCACCAGACTAGCGGGGTATTATGAGCAGTTCTTC.

J is TRBJ1-1 and V is TRBV30, with D possibly being TRBD1 (5 bases). Between the trimmed V and J ends, which lost 2 bases and 0 bases, there was a span of 10 bases. Looked up from germline, CDR1 is GTSNPN and CDR2 is SVGIG (reference sequence). The CDR3 length is 14 residues. The CDR3 DNA is TGTGCCTGGAGTCGACAGATCGTGAACACTGAAGCTTTCTTT. Encoded protein: CAWSRQIVNTEAFF.

The CDR3 spells CASSTDRAPYNEQFF. CDR3 in DNA: TGTGCCAGCAGTACAGACAGGGCACCCTACAATGAGCAGTTCTTC. The chain recombines TRBV6-5 with TRBJ2-1; 7 positions match TRBD1. Losses at the gene ends were 5 bases for V and 2 bases for J; bases not matched to a gene: 6. The germline V gene encodes CDR1 MNHEY and CDR2 SVGAGI. The CDR3 runs to 15 residues.

J is TRBJ1-2 and V is TRBV7-9; 8 nucleotides align to TRBD1. CDR3 length: 14 amino acids. Unmatched junction bases numbered 0, after V lost 3 bases and J lost 0 bases. CDR1 is SEHNR, CDR2 FQNEAQ, per germline (reference sequence). The DNA of the CDR3 is TGTGCCAGCAGCTTGGGACAGGCTAACTATGGCTACACCTTC. Translated: CASSLGQANYGYTF.

This chain links TRBV6-6 with TRBJ2-7; 8 positions agree with TRBD2. The V gene's germline CDR1 is MNHNY and CDR2 SVGAGI (reference sequence). This CDR3 spans 14 amino acids. The trim removed 5 bases at V and 3 bases at J, leaving 6 bases unmatched. The DNA for the CDR3 is TGTGCCAGCAGTCAGACTAGCGAGAGCTACGAGCAGTACTTC. Protein sequence: CASSQTSESYEQYF.

This clone appeared a single time. The V call is TRBV6-5, the J call TRBJ1-5; the D gene is possibly TRBD1 (5 bases). Deletions cut 5 bases from V and 7 bases from J, with 12 bases between. The CDR3 is 13 amino acids. Germline V gene lookup returns CDR1 MNHEY and CDR2 SVGAGI. This CDR3 is CASSIGGGQPQHF. Here the CDR3 DNA reads TGTGCCAGCAGTATTGGGGGAGGGCAGCCCCAGCATTTT.

V and J are TRBV18 and TRBJ1-1; no clear D gene. This CDR3 spans 17 amino acids. The V end lost 3 bases, the J end lost 1 base, and 18 bases lay between the germline ends. The germline V gene encodes CDR1 KGHSH and CDR2 LQKENI. CDR3 sequence (DNA): TGTGCCAGCTCACCCCCGAGGGTTGGGGTCGGGAACACTGAAGCTTTCTTT. It is translated as CASSPPRVGVGNTEAFF.

V is TRBV9 and J is TRBJ1-1; a weak D match, TRBD1 (5 bases). Germline V gene data show CDR1 as SGDLS and CDR2 as YYNGEE. The V end was cut by 2 bases, the J end by 2 bases, with 10 bases between. The CDR3 totals 14 residues. This chain's CDR3 is CASSVDSLNTEAFF. In nucleotides, the CDR3 is TGTGCCAGCAGCGTCGACAGTCTTAACACTGAAGCTTTCTTT.

The genes are TRBV7-9 and TRBJ1-4; 7 bases map to TRBD1. Germline V CDR1 and CDR2: SEHNR, FQNEAQ (reference sequence). The junction had 8 bases not matched to a gene; V was cut back by 5 bases and J by 5 bases. This CDR3 is 15 amino acids long. CDR3 bases: TGTGCCAGCAGCCCTCGGACAGGTGAAAATGAAAAACTGTTTTTT. Amino acid sequence: CASSPRTGENEKLFF.

This chain links TRBV27 with TRBJ2-2; D possibly corresponds to TRBD1 (5 bases). CDR3 length: 13 residues. The ends were cut back, 5 bases at V and 3 bases at J, with 7 bases in the middle. Germline V gene lookup returns CDR1 MNHEY and CDR2 SMNVEV (reference sequence). This CDR3 is CASSDRDTGELFF. In nucleotides, the CDR3 is TGTGCCAGCAGTGACAGAGACACCGGGGAGCTGTTTTTT.

This clone was observed a single time. The CDR3 here is CASSSPLGGQRTDTQYF. Here the CDR3 DNA reads TGCGCCAGCAGCTCCCCATTAGGAGGACAGCGCACAGATACGCAGTATTTT. The rearrangement links TRBV5-1 to TRBJ2-3; TRBD1 might be the D (6 bases). CDR3 size: 17 residues. With 3 bases removed from V and 1 base from J, the gap between germline ends came to 18 bases. CDR1 and CDR2 from the germline V gene are SGHRS and YFSETQ.

Of note for this clone: The identical CDR3 is also encoded by other nucleotide sequences in the sample. The CDR3 loop is CASSVGGSTEAFF. The CDR3 coding sequence is TGTGCCAGCAGCGTAGGAGGGAGCACTGAAGCTTTCTTT. J is TRBJ1-1 and V is TRBV9; D is ambiguous. Germline CDR1 reads SGDLS; CDR2 reads YYNGEE. V lost 0 bases and J lost 4, with 7 bases in between. The CDR3 runs 13 residues.

V gene TRBV7-9 combines with J gene TRBJ2-1, with TRBD2 matching over 14 bases. Trimming at V came to 5 bases and at J to 3 bases, leaving 3 bases not matched to a gene. Looked up from germline, CDR1 is SEHNR and CDR2 is FQNEAQ (reference sequence). The CDR3 covers 16 residues. The CDR3 DNA sequence: TGTGCCAGCAGCGCGGGACTAGCGGGAGACTACAATGAGCAGTTCTTC. Translating it yields CASSAGLAGDYNEQFF.

The rearrangement links TRBV27 to TRBJ2-2; 9 nucleotides match TRBD2. The CDR3 extends over 14 amino acids. V lost 6 bases and J lost 8; bases outside the gene matches: 7. Per germline, CDR1 MNHEY and CDR2 SMNVEV (reference sequence). CDR3 region: CASRLLAGLGELFF. As DNA, the CDR3 is TGTGCCAGCAGACTGCTAGCGGGGTTGGGGGAGCTGTTTTTT.

This clone occurred a few times. The chain couples TRBV7-9 to TRBJ1-3; a weak D match, TRBD1 (5 bases). Germline V gene data show CDR1 as SEHNR and CDR2 as FQNEAQ (reference sequence). This CDR3 is built from 16 residues. Trimming pared 1 base from V and 0 bases from J, leaving 10 bases between. The CDR3 spells CASSLGGAYSGNTIYF. The CDR3 DNA follows: TGTGCCAGCAGCTTAGGCGGGGCCTACTCTGGAAACACCATATATTTT.

This chain connects TRBV7-9 to TRBJ2-2, with D tentatively TRBD2 (6 bases). Per the germline V gene, CDR1 is SEHNR and CDR2 is FQNEAQ (reference sequence). The CDR3 is 15 residues long. Trimming took off 0 bases at V and 1 base at J, with 6 bases between the two ends. The CDR3 DNA reads TGTGCCAGCAGCTTAGCGGGAGGGAACACCGGGGAGCTGTTTTTT. As protein: CASSLAGGNTGELFF.

In regard to this clone: Other DNA sequences from this sample encode an identical CDR3 as well. This chain links TRBV7-6 with TRBJ1-6; no clear D gene. Germline loops: CDR1 SGHVS, CDR2 FNYEAQ. CDR3 length: 14 residues. Trimming stripped 1 base from V and 6 bases from J, with 7 bases between. The CDR3 spells CASSLGEANSPLHF. CDR3 DNA sequence: TGTGCCAGCAGCTTAGGGGAGGCTAATTCACCCCTCCACTTT. Full variable domain (outside the CDR3, taken from reference TRBV7-6 and TRBJ1-6): GAGVSQSPRYKVTKRGQDVALRCDPISGHVSLYWYRQALGQGPEFLTYFNYEAQQDKSGLPNDRFSAERPEGSISTLTIQRTEQRDSAMYRCASSLGEANSPLHFGNGTRLTVT.

The chain carries TRBV14 and TRBJ2-1; 11 bases fit TRBD2. Germline V gene lookup returns CDR1 SGHDN and CDR2 FVKESK. CDR3 size: 18 residues. V lost 1 base and J lost 6; bases outside the gene matches: 11. Here the CDR3 reads CASSQVKLAGVHRNEQFF. CDR3 sequence (DNA): TGTGCCAGCAGCCAAGTAAAACTAGCGGGAGTTCACCGCAATGAGCAGTTCTTC. The whole variable domain, remainder taken from reference TRBV14 and TRBJ2-1, is EAGVTQFPSHSVIEKGQTVTLRCDPISGHDNLYWYRRVMGKEIKFLLHFVKESKQDESGMPNNRFLAERTGGTYSTLKVQPAELEDSGVYFCASSQVKLAGVHRNEQFFGPGTRLTVL.

The chain uses TRBV11-2 and TRBJ2-5, with 10 bases matching TRBD2. The end of the DNA is better explained by TRBJ2-7, so the J call may be wrong. CDR1 and CDR2 (germline): SGHAT, FQNNGV. This CDR3 region has 15 residues. The CDR3 DNA reads TGTGCCAGCAGCTCGTGGCTAGCGGGAGACTACGAGCAGTACTTC. It encodes CASSSWLAGDYEQYF.

The chain recombines TRBV29-1 with TRBJ2-7; 9 nucleotides match TRBD1. Trimming cost V 2 bases and J 0 bases; bases outside gene matches: 5. Germline V gene lookup returns CDR1 SQVTM and CDR2 ANQGSEA. This CDR3 comprises 15 residues. The DNA of the CDR3 is TGCAGCGTTGAACTCACGGACAGGGGCTCCTACGAGCAGTACTTC. Amino acid sequence: CSVELTDRGSYEQYF.

V is TRBV6-1 and J is TRBJ2-7; the match to TRBD2 covers 9 bases. Per the germline V gene, CDR1 is MNHNS and CDR2 is SASEGT. This CDR3 contains 15 residues. Trimming took 5 bases from V and 4 from J; bases not matched to a gene: 9. CDR3 nucleotides: TGTGCCAGCAGTACTCCGGGACTAGCTCGGTACGAGCAGTACTTC. Translated: CASSTPGLARYEQYF.

The V gene is TRBV9, the J gene TRBJ2-7; 8 bases agree with TRBD2. The length of the CDR3 is 14 residues. V was clipped by 1 base and J by 7 bases; unmatched bases: 7. The germline V gene has CDR1 SGDLS and CDR2 YYNGEE. The CDR3 spells CASSVTGGAGEQYF. The CDR3 region has the DNA TGTGCCAGCAGCGTAACGGGGGGGGCTGGGGAGCAGTACTTC.

The chain employs TRBV29-1 and TRBJ2-1; the match to TRBD1 covers 8 bases. V shed 4 bases and J 2 bases; nucleotides not matched to a gene: 4. Germline CDR1 and CDR2: SQVTM and ANQGSEA. This CDR3 spans 14 amino acids. The CDR3 DNA reads TGCAGCGTTGTCACGGGACAGGCCTACAATGAGCAGTTCTTC. Residues: CSVVTGQAYNEQFF.